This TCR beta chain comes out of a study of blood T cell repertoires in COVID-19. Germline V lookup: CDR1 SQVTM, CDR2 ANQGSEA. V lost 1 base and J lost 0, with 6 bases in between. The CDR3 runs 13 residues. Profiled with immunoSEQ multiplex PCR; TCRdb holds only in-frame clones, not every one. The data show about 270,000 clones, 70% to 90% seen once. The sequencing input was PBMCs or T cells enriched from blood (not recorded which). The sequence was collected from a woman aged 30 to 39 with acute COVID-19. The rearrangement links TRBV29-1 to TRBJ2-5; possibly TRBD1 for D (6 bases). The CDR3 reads CSVEGTDQETQYF. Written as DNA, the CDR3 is TGCAGCGTTGAAGGGACAGACCAAGAGACCCAGTACTTC.